The text below deals with one TCR beta chain. Repertoires were generated with immunoSEQ multiplex PCR, while TCRdb's copy carries only in-frame clones and drops some. In the table there are more than 10,000 clones, around 83% of which are singletons. The CDR3 loop spans 17 amino acids. The germline V gene has CDR1 MGHRA and CDR2 YSYEKL. Trimming stripped 0 bases from V and 0 bases from J, with 14 bases between. The data were taken from a study of PD-1 blockade in classical Hodgkin lymphoma. This sample's time point: cycle 4 day 1 (C4D1), after 5 to 7 weeks of nivolumab. After autologous stem cell transplantation all patients relapsed, and prior brentuximab vedotin exposure differed between cohorts. Researchers pulled CD8+ T cells out of thawed PBMCs using magnetic negative selection.

Sequenced material: CD8+ T cells from blood, taken before the fourth cycle of nivolumab. This chain connects TRBV4-1 to TRBJ1-1; D may be TRBD1 (5 bases). This TCR was sampled from a human donor with classical Hodgkin lymphoma. The donor label of this sample is uncertain. CDR3 in amino acids: CASSQDGGNILNTEAFF. The CDR3 DNA sequence: TGCGCCAGCAGCCAAGACGGGGGGAACATTCTGAACACTGAAGCTTTCTTT.